A selection of T cell receptor beta chains follows, all from one sample in a study of T cell clonotyping in hematopoietic cell transplantation. Sequencing used immunoSEQ multiplex PCR; TCRdb keeps in-frame clones, though not all of them. The data hold fewer than 25,000 clones, with around 77% observed a single time. The sequences come from peripheral blood mononuclear cells, collected before stem cell transplant. These receptors were obtained from a man in his fifties or sixties with acute myeloid leukemia. Some clones in this sample may be carry-over from other donors' samples. CDR3s include the opening cysteine and the closing phenylalanine or tryptophan. Fields, in order: V gene, D gene, J gene, clone size, CDR3 DNA, CDR3 protein. The D gene is left open where the match is weak. Part of the rows lack a size; the others show once, few, many or a class for expanded clones.

>TRBV7-2|NA|TRBJ2-7|NA
TGTGCCAGCAAACTCGGGACGGGAGACTACGAGCAGTACTTC
CASKLGTGDYEQYF
>TRBV4-3|NA|TRBJ1-1|NA
TGCGCCAGCAGCCAAATTGGGAACACTGAAGCTTTCTTT
CASSQIGNTEAFF
>TRBV5-1|NA|TRBJ2-7|NA
TGCGCCAGCAGCGTGGGACTCGGGGGCTACGAGCAGTACTTC
CASSVGLGGYEQYF
>TRBV9|NA|TRBJ2-3|NA
TGTGCCAGCACTAGGGGGGGGAGCACAGATACGCAGTATTTT
CASTRGGSTDTQYF
>TRBV18|TRBD1|TRBJ1-6|NA
TGTGCCAGCTCATCGAACACAGGGGATAATAATTCACCCCTCCACTTT
CASSSNTGDNNSPLHF
>TRBV18|NA|TRBJ1-1|NA
TGTGCCAGCTCACCCCCTGGGGGGACCTTAGTTGAAGCTTTCTTT
CASSPPGGTLVEAFF
>TRBV5-8|NA|TRBJ1-2|NA
TGTGCCAGCAGCTTGACTCCCGGGACCGATACTAACTATGGCTACACCTTC
CASSLTPGTDTNYGYTF
>TRBV6-1|NA|TRBJ2-3|once
TGTGCCAGCAGTGGCTCAGGAACTTACACAGATACGCAGTATTTT
CASSGSGTYTDTQYF
>TRBV6-5|TRBD2|TRBJ2-1|NA
TGTGCCAGCAGCCCCGGGAGGTTACACTCTCAGGAGCAGTTCTTC
CASSPGRLHSQEQFF
>TRBV2|TRBD2|TRBJ2-2|NA
TGTGCCAGCATATCCCTGTTGGTAGCGGGGGCGAACACCGGGGAGCTGTTTTTT
CASISLLVAGANTGELFF
>TRBV5-1|TRBD2|TRBJ2-3|NA
TGCGCCAGCAGCACGGGGCGGGGGGCAGGCACAGATACGCAGTATTTT
CASSTGRGAGTDTQYF
>TRBV6-6|NA|TRBJ1-5|NA
TGTGCCAGCAGTAGGACACTTAGCAATCAGCCCCAGCATTTT
CASSRTLSNQPQHF
>TRBV25-1|NA|TRBJ2-7|NA
TGTGCCAGCAGTGACCAGGGATACTACGAGCAGTACTTC
CASSDQGYYEQYF
>TRBV5-1|TRBD2|TRBJ2-3|NA
TGCGCCAGCAGCTTGGGAGCGGGGGATCGCACAGATACGCAGTATTTT
CASSLGAGDRTDTQYF
>TRBV28|TRBD1|TRBJ1-2|NA
TGTGCCAGCAGTTTAGGGACAGTCTATGGCTACACCTTC
CASSLGTVYGYTF
>TRBV6-1|NA|TRBJ1-5|NA
TGTGCCAGCAGTGAAAGAGGGGGGGGGACTTATCAGCCCCAGCATTTT
CASSERGGGTYQPQHF
>TRBV5-1|NA|TRBJ2-2|once
TGCGCCAGCAGCGGGACGAACACCGGGGAGCTGTTTTTT
CASSGTNTGELFF
>TRBV7-2|TRBD2|TRBJ2-3|few
TGTGCCAGCGATCGGGGGGGGACAGATACGCAGTATTTT
CASDRGGTDTQYF